Below, one T cell receptor beta chain is given with its context. Its cognate antigen is unknown. Method: immunoSEQ multiplex PCR; TCRdb's copy keeps in-frame clones and lacks some. The sample carries around 130,000 clones, roughly 91% recorded once. This sample was taken from a study of T cell responses to AZD1222 COVID-19 vaccine. V gave up 8 bases and J gave up 5 bases, with 12 bases separating them. CDR3 length: 12 amino acids. Germline V lookup: CDR1 MNHEY, CDR2 SVGAGI. Broader study findings: CD4 TCRs covered the whole spike, strongest at regions 160-218 and 743-854.

The material sequenced was peripheral blood, taken 28 days after the second AZD1222 dose. This chain joins TRBV6-5 and TRBJ2-5; possibly TRBD1 for D (6 bases). The origin of this receptor is an adult who received the AZD1222 COVID-19 vaccine. For the CDR3, the DNA is TGTGCCAGCCGGACAGCTTGGGAGACCCAGTACTTC. Protein: CASRTAWETQYF.